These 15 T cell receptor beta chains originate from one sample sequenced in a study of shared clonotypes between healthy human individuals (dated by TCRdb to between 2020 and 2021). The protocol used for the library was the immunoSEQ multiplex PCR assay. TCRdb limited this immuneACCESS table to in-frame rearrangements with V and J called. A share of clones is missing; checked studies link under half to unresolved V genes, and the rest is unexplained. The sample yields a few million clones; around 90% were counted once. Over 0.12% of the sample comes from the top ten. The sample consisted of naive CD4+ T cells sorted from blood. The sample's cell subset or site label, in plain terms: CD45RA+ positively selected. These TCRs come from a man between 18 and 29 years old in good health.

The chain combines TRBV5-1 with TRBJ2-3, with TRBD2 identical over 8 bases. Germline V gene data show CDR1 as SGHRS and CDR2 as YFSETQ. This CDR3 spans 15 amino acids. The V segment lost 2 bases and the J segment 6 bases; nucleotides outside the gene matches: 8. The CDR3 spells CASSLIAGIGDTQYF. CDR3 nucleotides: TGCGCCAGCAGCTTAATAGCGGGAATCGGCGATACGCAGTATTTT. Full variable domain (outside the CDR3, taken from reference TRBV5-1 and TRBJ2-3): KAGVTQTPRYLIKTRGQQVTLSCSPISGHRSVSWYQQTPGQGLQFLFEYFSETQRNKGNFPGRFSGRQFSNSRSEMNVSTLELGDSALYLCASSLIAGIGDTQYFGPGTRLTVL.

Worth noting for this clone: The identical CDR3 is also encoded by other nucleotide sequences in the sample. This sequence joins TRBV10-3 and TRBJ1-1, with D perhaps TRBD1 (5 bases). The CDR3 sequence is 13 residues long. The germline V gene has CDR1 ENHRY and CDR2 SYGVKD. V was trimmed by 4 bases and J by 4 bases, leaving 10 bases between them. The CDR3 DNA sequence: TGTGCCATCAGTGTATCTGGGGGCACTGAAGCTTTCTTT. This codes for CAISVSGGTEAFF.

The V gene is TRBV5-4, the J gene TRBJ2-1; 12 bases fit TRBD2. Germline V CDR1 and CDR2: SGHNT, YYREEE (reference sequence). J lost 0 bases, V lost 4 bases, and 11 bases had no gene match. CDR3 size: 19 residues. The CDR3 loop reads CASSPGGLAGVSSYNEQFF. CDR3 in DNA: TGTGCCAGCAGCCCGGGGGGACTAGCGGGCGTGAGCTCCTACAATGAGCAGTTCTTC.

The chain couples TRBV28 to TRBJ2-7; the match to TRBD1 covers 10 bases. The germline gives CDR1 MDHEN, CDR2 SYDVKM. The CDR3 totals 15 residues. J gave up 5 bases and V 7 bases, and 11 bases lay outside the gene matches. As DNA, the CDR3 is TGTGCCAGCATCCCCCCGGGACAGGGGAGGAACGAGCAGTACTTC. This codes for CASIPPGQGRNEQYF.

The CDR3 nucleotides are TGTGCCAGCAGTTACTTCGGGACAGGGGAAGATACGCAGTATTTT. This translates into CASSYFGTGEDTQYF. The rearrangement uses TRBV6-5 and TRBJ2-3; 10 positions match TRBD1. The length of the CDR3 is 15 residues. CDR1 is MNHEY, CDR2 SVGAGI, per germline. V was clipped by 1 base and J by 5 bases; unmatched bases: 3.

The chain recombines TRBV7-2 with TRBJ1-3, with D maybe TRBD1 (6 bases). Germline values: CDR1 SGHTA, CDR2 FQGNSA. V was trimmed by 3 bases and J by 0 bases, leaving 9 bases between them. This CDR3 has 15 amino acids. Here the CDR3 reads CASSFSGASGNTIYF. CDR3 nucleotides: TGTGCCAGCAGCTTCTCGGGGGCCTCTGGAAACACCATATATTTT.

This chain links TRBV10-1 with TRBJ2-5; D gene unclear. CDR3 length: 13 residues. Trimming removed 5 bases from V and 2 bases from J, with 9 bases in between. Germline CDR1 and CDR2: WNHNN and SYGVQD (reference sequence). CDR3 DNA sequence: TGCGCCAGCAGTACCCAAGTACAAGAGACCCAGTACTTC. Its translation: CASSTQVQETQYF.

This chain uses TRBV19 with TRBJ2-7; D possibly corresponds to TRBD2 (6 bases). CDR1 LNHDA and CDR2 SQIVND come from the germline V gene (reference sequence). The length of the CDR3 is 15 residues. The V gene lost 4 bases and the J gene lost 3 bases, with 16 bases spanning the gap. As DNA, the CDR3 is TGTGCCAGTAGTAGGGGACTCACAAGAGACTACGAGCAGTACTTC. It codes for CASSRGLTRDYEQYF.

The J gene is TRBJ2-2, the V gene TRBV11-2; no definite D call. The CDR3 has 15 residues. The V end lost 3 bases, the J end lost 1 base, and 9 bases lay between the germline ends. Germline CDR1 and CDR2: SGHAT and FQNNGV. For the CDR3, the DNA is TGTGCCAGCAGCTTGGTGACTCAGAACACCGGGGAGCTGTTTTTT. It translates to CASSLVTQNTGELFF.

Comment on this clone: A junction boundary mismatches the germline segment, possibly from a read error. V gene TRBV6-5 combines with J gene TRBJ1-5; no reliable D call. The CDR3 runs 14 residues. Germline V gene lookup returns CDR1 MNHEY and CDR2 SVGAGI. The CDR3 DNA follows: TGTGCCGGCAGCCCTTATGAGCCCAATCAGCCCCAGCATTTT. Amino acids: CAGSPYEPNQPQHF.

This chain's CDR3 is CASSLGVGTEPYEQYF. In DNA form, the CDR3 reads TGTGCCAGCAGCTTAGGTGTAGGGACGGAACCCTACGAGCAGTACTTC. This chain links TRBV7-6 with TRBJ2-5, with D possibly being TRBD1 or TRBD2 (5 bases each). The J call may not be correct, given that the DNA end is closer to TRBJ2-7. CDR3 length equals 16 residues. The germline V gene has CDR1 SGHVS and CDR2 FNYEAQ.

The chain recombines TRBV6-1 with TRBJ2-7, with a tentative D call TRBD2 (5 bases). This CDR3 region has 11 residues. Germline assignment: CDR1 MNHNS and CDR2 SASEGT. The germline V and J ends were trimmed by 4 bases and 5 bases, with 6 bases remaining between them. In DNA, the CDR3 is TGTGCCAGCAGTGCGCGGGACGAGCAGTACTTC. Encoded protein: CASSARDEQYF.

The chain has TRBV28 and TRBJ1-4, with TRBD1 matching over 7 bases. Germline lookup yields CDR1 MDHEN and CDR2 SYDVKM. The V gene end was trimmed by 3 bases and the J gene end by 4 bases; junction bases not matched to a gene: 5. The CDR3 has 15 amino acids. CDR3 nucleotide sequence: TGTGCCAGCAGTTTCGGTCAGGGGGATAATGAAAAACTGTTTTTT. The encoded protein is CASSFGQGDNEKLFF.

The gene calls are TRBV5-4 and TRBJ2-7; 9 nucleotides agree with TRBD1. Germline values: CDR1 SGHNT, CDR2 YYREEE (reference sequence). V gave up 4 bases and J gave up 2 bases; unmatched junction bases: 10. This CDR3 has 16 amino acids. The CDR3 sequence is CASSAYRTGAPYEQYF. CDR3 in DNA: TGTGCCAGCAGCGCTTATCGGACAGGGGCTCCCTACGAGCAGTACTTC.

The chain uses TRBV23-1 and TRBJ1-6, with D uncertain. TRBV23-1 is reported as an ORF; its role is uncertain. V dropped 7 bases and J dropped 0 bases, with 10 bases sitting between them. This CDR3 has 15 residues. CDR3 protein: CASNPQSSYNSPLHF. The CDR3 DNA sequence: TGCGCCAGCAACCCACAGAGCTCCTATAATTCACCCCTCCACTTT.